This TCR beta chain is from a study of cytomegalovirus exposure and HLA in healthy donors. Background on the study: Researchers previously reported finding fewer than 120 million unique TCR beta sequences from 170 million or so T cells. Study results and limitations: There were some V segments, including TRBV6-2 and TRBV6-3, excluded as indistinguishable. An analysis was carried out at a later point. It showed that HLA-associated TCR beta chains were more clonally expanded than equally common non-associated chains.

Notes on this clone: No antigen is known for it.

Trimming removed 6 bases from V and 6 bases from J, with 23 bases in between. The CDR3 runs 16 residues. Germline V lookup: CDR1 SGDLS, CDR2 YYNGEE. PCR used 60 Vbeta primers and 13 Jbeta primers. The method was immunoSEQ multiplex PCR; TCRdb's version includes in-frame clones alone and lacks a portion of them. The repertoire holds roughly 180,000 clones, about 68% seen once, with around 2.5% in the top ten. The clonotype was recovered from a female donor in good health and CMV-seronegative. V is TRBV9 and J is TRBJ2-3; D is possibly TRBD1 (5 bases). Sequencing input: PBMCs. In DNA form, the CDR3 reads TGTGCCAGCACAGTTCCCGGCAATCCAGGGAAGGATACGCAGTATTTT. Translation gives CASTVPGNPGKDTQYF.